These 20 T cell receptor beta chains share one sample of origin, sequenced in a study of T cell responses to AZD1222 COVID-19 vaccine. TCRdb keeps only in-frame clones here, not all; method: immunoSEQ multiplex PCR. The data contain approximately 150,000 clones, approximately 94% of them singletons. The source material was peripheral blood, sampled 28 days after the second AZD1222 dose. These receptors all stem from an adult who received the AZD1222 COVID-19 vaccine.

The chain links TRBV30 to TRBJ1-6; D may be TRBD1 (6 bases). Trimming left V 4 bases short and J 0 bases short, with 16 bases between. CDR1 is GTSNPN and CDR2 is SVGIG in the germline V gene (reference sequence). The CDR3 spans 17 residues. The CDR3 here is CAWTLDRTSSYNSPLHF. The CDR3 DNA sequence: TGTGCCTGGACCCTGGACAGAACTAGCTCCTATAATTCACCCCTCCACTTT. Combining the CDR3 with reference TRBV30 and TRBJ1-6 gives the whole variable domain SQTIHQWPATLVQPVGSPLSLECTVEGTSNPNLYWYRQAAGRGLQLLFYSVGIGQISSEVPQNLSASRPQDRQFILSSKKLLLSDSGFYLCAWTLDRTSSYNSPLHFGNGTRLTVT.

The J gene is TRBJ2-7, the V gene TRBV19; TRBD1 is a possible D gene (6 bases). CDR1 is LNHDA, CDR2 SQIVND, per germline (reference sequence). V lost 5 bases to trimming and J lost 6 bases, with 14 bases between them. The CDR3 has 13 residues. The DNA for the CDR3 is TGTGCCAGTAGTTCTCTCACAGGGCCCGAGCAGTACTTC. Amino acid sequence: CASSSLTGPEQYF.

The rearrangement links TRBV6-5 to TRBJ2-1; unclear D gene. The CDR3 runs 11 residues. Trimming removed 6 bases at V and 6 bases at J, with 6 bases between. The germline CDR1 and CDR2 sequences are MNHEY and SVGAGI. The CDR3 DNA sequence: TGTGCCAGCAGAATCCTCAATGAGCAGTTCTTC. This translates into CASRILNEQFF.

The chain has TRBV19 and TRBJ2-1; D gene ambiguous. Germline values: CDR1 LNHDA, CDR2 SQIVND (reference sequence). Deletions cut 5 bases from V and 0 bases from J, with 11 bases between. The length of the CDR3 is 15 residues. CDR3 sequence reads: CASSWDSSSYNEQFF. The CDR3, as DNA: TGTGCCAGTAGTTGGGATTCGAGCTCCTACAATGAGCAGTTCTTC.

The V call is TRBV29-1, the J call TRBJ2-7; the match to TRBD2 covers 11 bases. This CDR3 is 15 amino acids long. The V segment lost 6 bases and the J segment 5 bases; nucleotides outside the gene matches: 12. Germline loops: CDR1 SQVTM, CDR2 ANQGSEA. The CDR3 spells CSVLLLAGAFHEQYF. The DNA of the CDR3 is TGCAGCGTGTTACTACTAGCGGGAGCTTTCCACGAGCAGTACTTC.

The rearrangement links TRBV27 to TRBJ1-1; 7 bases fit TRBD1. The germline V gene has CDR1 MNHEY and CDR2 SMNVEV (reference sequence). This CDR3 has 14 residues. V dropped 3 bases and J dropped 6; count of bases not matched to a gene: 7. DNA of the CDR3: TGTGCCAGCAGTTTCAGCAGGGGGGGACCTGAAGCTTTCTTT. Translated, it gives CASSFSRGGPEAFF.

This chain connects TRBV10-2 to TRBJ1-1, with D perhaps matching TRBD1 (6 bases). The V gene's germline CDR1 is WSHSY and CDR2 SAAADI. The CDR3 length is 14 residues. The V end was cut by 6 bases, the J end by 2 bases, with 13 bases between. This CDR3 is CASRMEGTNTEAFF. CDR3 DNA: TGCGCCAGCAGAATGGAGGGGACAAACACTGAAGCTTTCTTT.

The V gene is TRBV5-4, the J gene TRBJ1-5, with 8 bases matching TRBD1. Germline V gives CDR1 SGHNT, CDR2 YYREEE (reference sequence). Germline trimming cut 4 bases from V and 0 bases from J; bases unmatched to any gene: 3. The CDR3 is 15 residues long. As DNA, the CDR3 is TGTGCCAGCAGCGTACAGGGGGATAGCAATCAGCCCCAGCATTTT. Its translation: CASSVQGDSNQPQHF.

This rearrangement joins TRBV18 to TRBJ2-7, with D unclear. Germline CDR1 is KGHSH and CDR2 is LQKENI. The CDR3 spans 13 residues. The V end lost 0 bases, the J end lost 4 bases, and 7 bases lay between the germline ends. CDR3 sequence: CASSPPVVYEQYF. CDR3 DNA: TGTGCCAGCTCACCACCCGTTGTGTACGAGCAGTACTTC.

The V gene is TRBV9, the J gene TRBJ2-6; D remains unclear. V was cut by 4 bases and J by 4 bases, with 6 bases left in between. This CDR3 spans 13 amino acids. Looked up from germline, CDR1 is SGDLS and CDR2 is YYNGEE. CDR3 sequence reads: CASSTPGANVLTF. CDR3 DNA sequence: TGTGCCAGCAGCACCCCGGGGGCCAACGTCCTGACTTTC.

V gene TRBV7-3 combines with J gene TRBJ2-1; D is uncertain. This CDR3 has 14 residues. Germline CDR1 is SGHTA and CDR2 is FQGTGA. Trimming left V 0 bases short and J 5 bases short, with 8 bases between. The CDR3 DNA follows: TGTGCCAGCAGCTTAACTGGACCCAACAATGAGCAGTTCTTC. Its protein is CASSLTGPNNEQFF.

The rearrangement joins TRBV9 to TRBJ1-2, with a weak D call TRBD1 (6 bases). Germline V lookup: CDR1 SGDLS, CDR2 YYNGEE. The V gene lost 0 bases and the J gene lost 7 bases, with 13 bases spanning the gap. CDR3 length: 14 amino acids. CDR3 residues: CASSVVTGPLGYTF. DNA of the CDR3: TGTGCCAGCAGCGTAGTGACAGGCCCGCTTGGCTACACCTTC.

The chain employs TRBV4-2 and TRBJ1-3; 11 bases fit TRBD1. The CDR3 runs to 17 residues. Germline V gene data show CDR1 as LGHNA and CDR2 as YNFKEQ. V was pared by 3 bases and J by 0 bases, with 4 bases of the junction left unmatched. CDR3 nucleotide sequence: TGTGCCAGCAGCCAGACCGGGACAGGGGGCTCTGGAAACACCATATATTTT. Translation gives CASSQTGTGGSGNTIYF.

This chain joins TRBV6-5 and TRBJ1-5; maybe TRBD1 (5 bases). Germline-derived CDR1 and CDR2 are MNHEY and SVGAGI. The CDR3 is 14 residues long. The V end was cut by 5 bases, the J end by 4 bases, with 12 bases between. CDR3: CASSPRQRNQPQHF. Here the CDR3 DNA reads TGTGCCAGCAGTCCCCGACAGAGGAATCAGCCCCAGCATTTT.

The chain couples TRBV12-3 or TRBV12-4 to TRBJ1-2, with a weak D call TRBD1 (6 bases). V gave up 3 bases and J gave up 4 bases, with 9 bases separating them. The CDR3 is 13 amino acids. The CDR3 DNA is TGTGCCAGCAGTTTGGACAGAGGCTATGGCTACACCTTC. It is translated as CASSLDRGYGYTF.

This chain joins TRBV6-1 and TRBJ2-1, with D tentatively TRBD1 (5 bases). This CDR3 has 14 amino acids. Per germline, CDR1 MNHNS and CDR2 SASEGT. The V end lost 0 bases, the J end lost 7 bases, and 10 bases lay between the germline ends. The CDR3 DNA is TGTGCCAGCAGTGAAGCGGACACCCGGAATGAGCAGTTCTTC. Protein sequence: CASSEADTRNEQFF.

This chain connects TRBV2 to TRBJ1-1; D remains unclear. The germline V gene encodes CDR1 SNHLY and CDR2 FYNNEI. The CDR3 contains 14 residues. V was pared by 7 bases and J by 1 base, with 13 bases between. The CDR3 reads CASNQVGRNTEAFF. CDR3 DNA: TGTGCCAGCAATCAGGTGGGGAGGAACACTGAAGCTTTCTTT.

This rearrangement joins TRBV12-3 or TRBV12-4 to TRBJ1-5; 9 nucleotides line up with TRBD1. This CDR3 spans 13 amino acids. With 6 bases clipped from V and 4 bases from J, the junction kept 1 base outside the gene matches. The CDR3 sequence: CASRGTGNQPQHF. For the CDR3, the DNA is TGTGCCAGCAGGGGGACAGGGAATCAGCCCCAGCATTTT.

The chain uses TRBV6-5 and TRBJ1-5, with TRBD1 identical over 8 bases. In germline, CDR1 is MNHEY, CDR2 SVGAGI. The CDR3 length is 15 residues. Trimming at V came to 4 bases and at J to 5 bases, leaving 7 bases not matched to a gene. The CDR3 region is CASSLTQGAHQPQHF. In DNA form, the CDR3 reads TGTGCCAGCAGTTTGACGCAGGGGGCCCATCAGCCCCAGCATTTT.

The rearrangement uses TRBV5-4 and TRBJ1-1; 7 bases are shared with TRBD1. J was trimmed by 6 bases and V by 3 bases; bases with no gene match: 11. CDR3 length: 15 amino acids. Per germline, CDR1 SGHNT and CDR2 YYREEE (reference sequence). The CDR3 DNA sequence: TGTGCCAGCAGCTCAACCACAGGGGTTTTCGCTGAAGCTTTCTTT. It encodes CASSSTTGVFAEAFF.